This TCR beta chain was recovered during a study of blood T cell repertoires in COVID-19. Study-level information: PBMCs, B-cell-depleted T cells, or T cells were the source of the cDNA or gDNA that made up the material.

CDR3 length: 16 amino acids. Germline V gene sequence: CDR1 SEHNR, CDR2 FQNEAQ (reference sequence). V lost 5 bases, J lost 7 bases, and 20 bases lay in between. Original analysis: Estimation of nucleated cell counts relied on the amplification of reference gene primers. TCRdb's table, derived via immunoSEQ multiplex PCR, lists solely in-frame clones and lacks some. D and trimming were read from the DNA, whereas the V and J calls and clone size are those reported in that table. The sample contains around 64,000 clones, 87% of which appear only once. This clonotype was sampled from a man aged 50-59 years with active COVID-19. The V call is TRBV7-9, the J call TRBJ1-4; the D is unclear. Material for sequencing was peripheral blood. CDR3 sequence: CASSPPGPEGSEKLFF. As DNA, the CDR3 is TGTGCCAGCAGCCCCCCTGGGCCCGAAGGAAGTGAAAAACTGTTTTTT. The variable domain in full, completed from reference TRBV7-9 and TRBJ1-4, reads DTGVSQNPRHKITKRGQNVTFRCDPISEHNRLYWYRQTLGQGPEFLTYFQNEAQLEKSRLLSDRFSAERPKGSFSTLEIQRTEQGDSAMYLCASSPPGPEGSEKLFFGSGTQLSVL.